Below, one TCR beta chain is given with its context. This receptor's antigen is unknown. Within one base of it there is no much larger clone, and no base qualities were kept. Libraries were built with PCR. The sample was run on an Illumina HiSeq 2500. TCR libraries were prepared with molecular barcoding, using unique molecular identifiers to normalize TCRbeta repertoire quantification. TCRdb handled the public reads itself, with Q25 trimming in fastp and clone calling in MiXCR, and kept productive beta chains. Rows are unified per CDR3 protein, each entry keeping the most common DNA and genes. This sample is represented by approximately 520,000 distinct CDR3 sequences; roughly 33% of them were singletons. In total, the top ten clones hold around 2.5% of the sample. The germline V gene encodes CDR1 SGHDN and CDR2 FVKESK. Here V drops 3 bases and J drops 2 bases, and the junction holds 4 bases not matched to any gene. Reading from cysteine to phenylalanine, the CDR3 counts 15 amino acids. Only the CDR3 part of the read is kept: 45 bases, read in frame from the first base.

This record comes from a study of T-cell reconstitution after alpha-beta-depleted transplantation in children listed by TCRdb under 2016. Looking at the study overall: Using TCR repertoire profiling, the study followed T-cell immune reconstitution in a quantitative way in children after TCRalphabeta/CD19-depleted allogeneic hematopoietic cell transplantation.

The chain couples TRBV14 to TRBJ2-1, and TRBD1 aligns with 7 junction nucleotides. This sample comprised PBMCs from the stem cell graft donor, obtained from the stem cell graft. The TCR was taken from a human donor who donated a stem cell graft to a child with aplastic anemia. The CDR3 region: CASSHLGGTYNEQFF. The DNA sequence is as follows: TGTGCCAGCAGCCACTTAGGGGGCACCTACAATGAGCAGTTCTTC. Full variable domain (CDR3 extended with the reference TRBV14 and TRBJ2-1 proteins): EAGVTQFPSHSVIEKGQTVTLRCDPISGHDNLYWYRRVMGKEIKFLLHFVKESKQDESGMPNNRFLAERTGGTYSTLKVQPAELEDSGVYFCASSHLGGTYNEQFFGPGTRLTVL.